This T cell receptor beta chain was retrieved from a study of blood T cell repertoires in COVID-19. Study-wide background: PBMCs, B-cell-depleted T cells, or T cells provided the cDNA or gDNA that made up the material.

Germline assignment: CDR1 SGHVS and CDR2 FQNEAQ. J gave up 3 bases and V 1 base, and 6 bases lay outside the gene matches. The CDR3 spans 17 residues. The protocol was immunoSEQ multiplex PCR, while the TCRdb copy is restricted to in-frame clones and leaves out a portion. The sample lists roughly 200,000 clones, around four fifths occurring once. This TCR was recovered from a human donor in a cohort sampled during active COVID-19. The chain is built from TRBV7-8 and TRBJ2-3; 11 positions match TRBD2. Sequencing input: peripheral blood. The CDR3 nucleotides are TGTGCCAGCAGCTTAGGGGCGCTAGCGGGAGGAACAGATACGCAGTATTTT. It is translated as CASSLGALAGGTDTQYF.